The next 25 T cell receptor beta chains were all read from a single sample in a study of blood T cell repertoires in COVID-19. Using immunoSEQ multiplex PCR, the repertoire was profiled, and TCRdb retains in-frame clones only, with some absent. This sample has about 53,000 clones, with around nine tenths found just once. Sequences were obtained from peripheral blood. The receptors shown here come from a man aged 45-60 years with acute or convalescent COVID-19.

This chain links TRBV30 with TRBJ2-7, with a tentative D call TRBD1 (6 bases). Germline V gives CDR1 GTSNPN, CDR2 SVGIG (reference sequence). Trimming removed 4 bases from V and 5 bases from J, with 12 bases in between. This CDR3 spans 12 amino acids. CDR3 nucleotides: TGTGCCTGGATCCTACAGGGCGACGAGCAGTACTTC. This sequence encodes CAWILQGDEQYF.

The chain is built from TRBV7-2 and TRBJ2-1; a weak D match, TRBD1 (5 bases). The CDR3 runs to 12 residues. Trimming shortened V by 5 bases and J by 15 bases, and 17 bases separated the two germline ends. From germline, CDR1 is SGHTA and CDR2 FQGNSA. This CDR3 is CASSQGRPARFF. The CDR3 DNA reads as TGTGCCAGCAGCCAGGGTAGGCCCGCGCGGTTCTTC.

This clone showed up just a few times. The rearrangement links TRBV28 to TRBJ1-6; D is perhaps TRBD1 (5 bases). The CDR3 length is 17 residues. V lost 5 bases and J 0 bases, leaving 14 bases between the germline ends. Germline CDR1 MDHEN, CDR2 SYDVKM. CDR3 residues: CASSPPDKSSYNSPLHF. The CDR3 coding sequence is TGTGCCAGCAGTCCCCCGGACAAGAGCTCCTATAATTCACCCCTCCACTTT.

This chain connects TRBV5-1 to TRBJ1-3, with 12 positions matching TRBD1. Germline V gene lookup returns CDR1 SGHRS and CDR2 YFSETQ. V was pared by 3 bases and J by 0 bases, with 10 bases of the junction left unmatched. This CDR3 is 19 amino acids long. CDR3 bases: TGCGCCAGCAGCTCGGGGGACAGGGGGCTTTATTTCTCTGGAAACACCATATATTTT. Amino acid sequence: CASSSGDRGLYFSGNTIYF.

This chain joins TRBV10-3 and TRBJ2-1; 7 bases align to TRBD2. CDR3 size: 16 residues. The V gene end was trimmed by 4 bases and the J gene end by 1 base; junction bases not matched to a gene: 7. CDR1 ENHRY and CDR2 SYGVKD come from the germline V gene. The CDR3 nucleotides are TGTGCCATCAGTGGAAACGCGGGGGAATCCTACAATGAGCAGTTCTTC. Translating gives CAISGNAGESYNEQFF.

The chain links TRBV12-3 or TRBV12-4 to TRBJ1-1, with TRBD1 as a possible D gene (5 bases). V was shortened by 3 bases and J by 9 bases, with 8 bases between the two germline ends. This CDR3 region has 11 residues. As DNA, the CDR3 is TGTGCCAGCAGTTTTGGGGGGAAAGCTTTCTTT. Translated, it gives CASSFGGKAFF.

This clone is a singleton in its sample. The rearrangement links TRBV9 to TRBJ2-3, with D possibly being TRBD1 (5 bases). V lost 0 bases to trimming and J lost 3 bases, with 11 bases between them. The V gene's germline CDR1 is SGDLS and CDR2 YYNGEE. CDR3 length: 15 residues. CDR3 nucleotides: TGTGCCAGCAGCGTAGAGGGGCCGCATACAGATACGCAGTATTTT. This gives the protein CASSVEGPHTDTQYF.

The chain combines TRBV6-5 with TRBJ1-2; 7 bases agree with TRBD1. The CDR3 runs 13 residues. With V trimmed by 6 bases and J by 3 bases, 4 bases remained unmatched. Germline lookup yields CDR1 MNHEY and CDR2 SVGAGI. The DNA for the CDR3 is TGTGCCAGCAGCGAGGGACAGCACTATGGCTACACCTTC. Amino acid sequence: CASSEGQHYGYTF.

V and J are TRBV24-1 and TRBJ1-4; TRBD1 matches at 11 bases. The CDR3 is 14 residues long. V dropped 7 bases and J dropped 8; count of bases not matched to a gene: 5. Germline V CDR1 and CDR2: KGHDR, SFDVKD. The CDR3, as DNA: TGTGCCACCAGCGGGACAGGGGGGGAGGAAAAACTGTTTTTT. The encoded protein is CATSGTGGEEKLFF.

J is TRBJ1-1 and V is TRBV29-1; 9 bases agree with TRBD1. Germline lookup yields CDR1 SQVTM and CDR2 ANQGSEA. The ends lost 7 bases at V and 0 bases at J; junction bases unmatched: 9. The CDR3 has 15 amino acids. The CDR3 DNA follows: TGCAGCGGTAAACAGGGGGCCTGGATGAACACTGAAGCTTTCTTT. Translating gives CSGKQGAWMNTEAFF.

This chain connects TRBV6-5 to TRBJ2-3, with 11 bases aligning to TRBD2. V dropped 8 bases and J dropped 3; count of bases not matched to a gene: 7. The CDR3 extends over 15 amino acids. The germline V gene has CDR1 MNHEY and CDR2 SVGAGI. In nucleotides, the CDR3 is TGTGCCAGCTGTCGGACTAGCGGGTTGACAGATACGCAGTATTTT. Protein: CASCRTSGLTDTQYF.

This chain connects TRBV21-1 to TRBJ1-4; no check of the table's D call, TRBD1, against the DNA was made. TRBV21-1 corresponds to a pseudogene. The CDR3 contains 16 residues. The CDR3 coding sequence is TGTGCCAGCAGCAAAGCTTCGACAGCAACTAATGAAAAACTGTTTTTT. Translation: CASSKASTATNEKLFF.

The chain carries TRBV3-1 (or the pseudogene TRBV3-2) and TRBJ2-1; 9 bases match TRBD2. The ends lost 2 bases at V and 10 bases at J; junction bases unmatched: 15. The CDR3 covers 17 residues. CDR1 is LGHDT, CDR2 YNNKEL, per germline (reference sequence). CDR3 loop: CASSQPGGGGALGEQFF. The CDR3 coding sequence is TGTGCCAGCAGCCAACCTGGGGGCGGGGGGGCCCTAGGGGAGCAGTTCTTC.

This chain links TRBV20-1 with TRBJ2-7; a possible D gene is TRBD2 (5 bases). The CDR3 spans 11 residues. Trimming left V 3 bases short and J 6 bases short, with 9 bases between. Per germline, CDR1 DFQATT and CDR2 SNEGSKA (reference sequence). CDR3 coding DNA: TGCAGTGCTAGTCGAGGGCTCGAGCAGTACTTC. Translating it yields CSASRGLEQYF.

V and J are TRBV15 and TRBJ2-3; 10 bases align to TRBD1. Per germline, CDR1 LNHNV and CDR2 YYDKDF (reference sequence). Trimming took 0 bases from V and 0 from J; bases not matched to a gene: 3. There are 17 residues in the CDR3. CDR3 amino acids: CATSREGQGLSTDTQYF. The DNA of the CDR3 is TGTGCCACCAGCAGAGAGGGACAGGGGCTGAGCACAGATACGCAGTATTTT.

The CDR3 coding sequence is TGTGCCAGCAGCTCGCCTTACGGGAAATGGTCCACAGATACGCAGTATTTT. Translating it yields CASSSPYGKWSTDTQYF. The chain couples TRBV21-1 to TRBJ2-3; TRBD2 was called by the table and not checked on the DNA. TRBV21-1 is listed as a pseudogene. This CDR3 is 17 amino acids long.

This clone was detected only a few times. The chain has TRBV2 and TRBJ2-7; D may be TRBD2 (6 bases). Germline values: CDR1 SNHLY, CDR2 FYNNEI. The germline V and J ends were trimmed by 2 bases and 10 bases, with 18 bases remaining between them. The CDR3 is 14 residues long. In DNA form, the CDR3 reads TGTGCCAGCAGTGAAAATCGGGACTCGACGGATCAGTACTTC. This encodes CASSENRDSTDQYF.

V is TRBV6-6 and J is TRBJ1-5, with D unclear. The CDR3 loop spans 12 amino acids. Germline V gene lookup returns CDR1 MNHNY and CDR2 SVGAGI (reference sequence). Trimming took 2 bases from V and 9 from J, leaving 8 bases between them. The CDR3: CASSYPPRPQHF. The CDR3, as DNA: TGTGCCAGCAGTTACCCCCCCCGGCCCCAGCATTTT.

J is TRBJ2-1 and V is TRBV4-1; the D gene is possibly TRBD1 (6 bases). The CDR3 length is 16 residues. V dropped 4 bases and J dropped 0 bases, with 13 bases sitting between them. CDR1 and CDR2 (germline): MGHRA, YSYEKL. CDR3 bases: TGCGCCAGCAGCCTAAGGACAGACACCTCCTACAATGAGCAGTTCTTC. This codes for CASSLRTDTSYNEQFF.

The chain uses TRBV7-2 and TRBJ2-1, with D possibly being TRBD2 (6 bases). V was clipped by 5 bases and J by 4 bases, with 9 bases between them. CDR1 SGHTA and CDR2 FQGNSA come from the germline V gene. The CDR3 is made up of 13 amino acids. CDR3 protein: CASSTRGYNEQFF. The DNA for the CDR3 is TGTGCCAGCAGCACGCGGGGATACAATGAGCAGTTCTTC.

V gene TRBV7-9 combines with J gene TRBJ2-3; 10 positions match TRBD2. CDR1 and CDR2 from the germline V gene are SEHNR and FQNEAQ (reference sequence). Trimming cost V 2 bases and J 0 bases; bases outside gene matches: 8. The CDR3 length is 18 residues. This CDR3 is CASSLPAPSGRSTDTQYF. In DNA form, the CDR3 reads TGTGCCAGCAGCTTACCCGCGCCTAGCGGGAGAAGCACAGATACGCAGTATTTT.

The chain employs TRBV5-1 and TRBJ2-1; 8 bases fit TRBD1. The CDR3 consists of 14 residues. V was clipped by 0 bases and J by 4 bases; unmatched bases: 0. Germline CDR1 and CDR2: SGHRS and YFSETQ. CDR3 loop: CASSLGQGYNEQFF. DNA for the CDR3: TGCGCCAGCAGCTTGGGACAGGGGTACAATGAGCAGTTCTTC. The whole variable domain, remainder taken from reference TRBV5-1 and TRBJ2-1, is KAGVTQTPRYLIKTRGQQVTLSCSPISGHRSVSWYQQTPGQGLQFLFEYFSETQRNKGNFPGRFSGRQFSNSRSEMNVSTLELGDSALYLCASSLGQGYNEQFFGPGTRLTVL.

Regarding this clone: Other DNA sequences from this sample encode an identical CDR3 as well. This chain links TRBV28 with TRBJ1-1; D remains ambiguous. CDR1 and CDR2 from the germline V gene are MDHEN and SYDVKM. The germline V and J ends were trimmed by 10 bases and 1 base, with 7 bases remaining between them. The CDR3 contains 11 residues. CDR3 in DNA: TGTGCCACCACTGGGAACACTGAAGCTTTCTTT. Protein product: CATTGNTEAFF.

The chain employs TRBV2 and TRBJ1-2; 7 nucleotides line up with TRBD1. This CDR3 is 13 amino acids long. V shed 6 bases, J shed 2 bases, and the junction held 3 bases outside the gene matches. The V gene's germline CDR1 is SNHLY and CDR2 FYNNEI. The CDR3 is CASRTGLNYGYTF. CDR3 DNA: TGTGCCAGCAGGACAGGGTTGAACTATGGCTACACCTTC.

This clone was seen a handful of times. DNA for the CDR3: TGTGCCAGCAGCTTAGGCTCAGGGGGACCGAAAGGAGAAAAACTGTTTTTT. Translating gives CASSLGSGGPKGEKLFF. V usage is TRBV11-3 and J usage is TRBJ1-4, with 7 positions matching TRBD1. There are 17 residues in the CDR3. Germline assignment: CDR1 SGHNT and CDR2 YENEEA. Trimming cost V 1 base and J 8 bases; bases outside gene matches: 13.